The present entry profiles one T cell receptor (beta chain) with its context. The antigen it binds to is not known. Base qualities are not recorded, but no much larger clone differs from it by a single base. The time point label here, explained by the study, means: approximately 11-day in vitro stimulation with candidate neoantigen peptide 2. For each enrolled patient, mismatch repair deficiency was established using either polymerase chain reaction or immunohistochemistry. TCR sequencing was performed for a few patients who responded to pembrolizumab therapy. Each of fewer than 10 ELISpot-reactive candidate neoantigen peptides was used in a roughly 10-day in vitro stimulation prior to TCR sequencing. As the baseline for calculating clone fold-changes, a control culture with no peptide was run in an identical way. In the phase II trial, pembrolizumab PD-1 blockade was tested prospectively in advanced mismatch repair-deficient cancers, no matter which tissue of origin the cancers came from.

From the germline V gene (reference sequence), CDR1 is LNHDA and CDR2 is SQIVND. V and J are truncated by 6 bases and 0 bases respectively, leaving an intervening sequence of 12 bases. The CDR3 numbers 16 residues from cysteine through phenylalanine. Here the CDR3 DNA is all that survives: 48 bases in frame from base 1. The sample comes from a study of PD-1 blockade in mismatch repair-deficient tumors (TCRdb year 2017). About the full investigation: Between September 2013 and late 2016, the trial enrolled roughly 80 consecutive patients with roughly twelve types of mismatch repair-deficient cancer, all of whom had received prior treatment and were progressing. Deep sequencing of TCR CDR3 regions was used to track tumor-associated T cell clones in peripheral blood of patients responding to PD-1 blockade.

The library was prepared using the immunoSEQ multiplex PCR assay. Per the authors' processing: A clone was classified as neoantigen-specific if the clone expanded significantly in response to the relevant peptide and did not expand significantly in response to any other peptide tested. Entries here come from immuneACCESS through TCRdb and include only in-frame sequences with V and J called. Some clones fail to appear in such tables; in the studies checked, an unresolved V gene covers under half of the shortfall, and the cause of the remainder is unknown. V and J calls plus clone size are reproduced from that table; the DNA served to infer D and trimming. The sample table contains about 9,200 clones; only one count was recorded for 86% of them. Roughly 21% of the sample lies in the top ten. General findings and caveats noted by the study authors: Clonal expansion was elicited by three of seven peptides, and about 150 unique blood TCRs were yielded, seven of which were also found in tumor; all positive peptides were derived from frameshift mutations. Rapid expansion after pembrolizumab followed by contraction, generally before radiologic responses, was shown by tumor-resident clones, which were often undetectable in blood before treatment.

This TCR came from an adult with mismatch repair-deficient cancer. The chain employs TRBV19 and TRBJ2-6; the D segment might be TRBD1 or TRBD2, since each matches 5 bases. The source was cells cultured in vitro, collected from a patient treated with pembrolizumab. Here is the DNA: TGTGCCAGTAGCCCGGGACCGAGCTCTGGGGCCAACGTCCTGACTTTC. Its product reads: CASSPGPSSGANVLTF. Joined to the reference TRBV19 and TRBJ2-6 proteins, this CDR3 gives the full variable domain: DGGITQSPKYLFRKEGQNVTLSCEQNLNHDAMYWYRQDPGQGLRLIYYSQIVNDFQKGDIAEGYSVSREKKESFPLTVTSAQKNPTAFYLCASSPGPSSGANVLTFGAGSRLTVL.